Listed below are T cell receptor beta chains from one sample, sequenced in a study of control samples from healthy donors and cancer patients. Sequenced by immunoSEQ multiplex PCR; TCRdb stores in-frame clones only, minus some. The sample includes over 100,000 clones, 90% of them seen just once. Sequencing was done on a sample of blood. The receptors were sampled from a human donor in good health. The donor label of this sample is uncertain. Each CDR3 is given with its conserved first and last residue. Each record gives: clone size, J gene, D gene, V gene, CDR3 protein, CDR3 DNA. The D gene is left open where the match is weak. Rows may omit the clone size; those that give it use once, few, many or a size class.

NA | TRBJ1-2 | NA | TRBV2 | CASSRNRDNYGYTF | TGTGCCAGCAGTCGCAACAGGGATAACTATGGCTACACCTTC
NA | TRBJ2-3 | NA | TRBV5-1 | CASSPSAGSTDTQYF | TGCGCCAGCAGCCCTTCTGCGGGGAGCACAGATACGCAGTATTTT
NA | TRBJ1-2 | NA | TRBV24-1 | CATSDAQLAHTF | TGTGCCACCAGTGATGCCCAACTGGCCCACACCTTC
NA | TRBJ1-3 | NA | TRBV5-6 | CASNHRASPSGNTIYF | TGTGCCAGCAACCACAGGGCCTCACCCTCTGGAAACACCATATATTTT
NA | TRBJ2-2 | TRBD2 | TRBV7-3 | CASSLMRAGGTGELFF | TGTGCCAGCAGCTTAATGAGGGCGGGGGGCACCGGGGAGCTGTTTTTT
NA | TRBJ1-1 | NA | TRBV6-5 | CASRAGALMNTEAFF | TGTGCCAGCAGGGCAGGGGCGCTTATGAACACTGAAGCTTTCTTT
NA | TRBJ1-3 | TRBD1 | TRBV10-3 | CAISDPGTGGENTIYF | TGTGCCATCAGTGACCCCGGGACAGGGGGCGAAAACACCATATATTTT
NA | TRBJ1-6 | NA | TRBV7-2 | CASSLAGGSSYNSPLHF | TGTGCCAGCAGCTTAGCGGGGGGCAGCTCCTATAATTCACCCCTCCACTTT
NA | TRBJ1-6 | NA | TRBV24-1 | CATGVLYNSPLHF | TGTGCCACCGGGGTACTCTATAATTCACCCCTCCACTTT
NA | TRBJ2-2 | NA | TRBV20-1 | CSASLNMGAGELFF | TGCAGTGCTAGTCTCAATATGGGGGCCGGGGAGCTGTTTTTT
NA | TRBJ1-2 | TRBD1 | TRBV5-4 | CASSSPDRGFGYTF | TGTGCCAGCAGCTCCCCGGACAGGGGGTTTGGCTACACCTTC
NA | TRBJ2-2 | TRBD1 | TRBV3-1/TRBV3-2 | CASSQQGETGELFF | TGTGCCAGCAGCCAACAGGGGGAGACCGGGGAGCTGTTTTTT
NA | TRBJ2-5 | NA | TRBV5-4 | CASSLQQGSQETQYF | TGTGCCAGCAGCCTGCAACAGGGATCTCAAGAGACCCAGTACTTC
once | TRBJ2-7 | NA | TRBV5-1 | CASSWGDSRLEQYF | TGCGCCAGCAGCTGGGGAGACAGTCGCTTGGAGCAGTACTTC
NA | TRBJ2-2 | NA | TRBV7-2 | CASTSDTGELFF | TGTGCCAGCACCAGCGATACCGGGGAGCTGTTTTTT
NA | TRBJ2-1 | TRBD2 | TRBV3-1/TRBV3-2 | CASSQARTSGGLYNEQFF | TGTGCCAGCAGCCAAGCCCGGACTAGCGGGGGGCTCTACAATGAGCAGTTCTTC
NA | TRBJ1-1 | NA | TRBV7-8 | CASSLGYGRSAGNTEAFF | TGTGCCAGCAGCTTAGGGTATGGTCGGAGTGCGGGGAACACTGAAGCTTTCTTT
NA | TRBJ2-7 | NA | TRBV4-1 | CASSQEHRAYGEQYF | TGCGCCAGCAGCCAAGAACACAGGGCCTACGGAGAGCAGTACTTC
NA | TRBJ2-1 | NA | TRBV3-1/TRBV3-2 | CASSQVGEQFF | TGTGCCAGCAGCCAAGTCGGTGAGCAGTTCTTC
NA | TRBJ1-5 | NA | TRBV21-1 | CASSIPGQPQHF | TGTGCCAGCAGCATCCCGGGACAGCCCCAGCATTTT
NA | TRBJ1-2 | TRBD1 | TRBV6-6 | CASSWGQAPNYGYTF | TGTGCCAGCAGTTGGGGACAGGCCCCTAACTATGGCTACACCTTC
NA | TRBJ1-2 | NA | TRBV25-1 | CATDANGYTF | TGTGCCACGGATGCGAATGGCTACACCTTC
NA | TRBJ1-1 | TRBD1 | TRBV19 | CASSIPGGGGNTEAFF | TGTGCCAGTAGTATACCAGGGGGCGGCGGGAACACTGAAGCTTTCTTT
NA | TRBJ2-3 | NA | TRBV7-9 | CASSLPSSFFPYF | TGTGCCAGCAGCCTACCATCCTCCTTCTTTCCGTATTTT
NA | TRBJ2-5 | NA | TRBV19 | CASSNAETQYF | TGTGCCAGTAGTAACGCTGAGACCCAGTACTTC
once | TRBJ1-1 | NA | TRBV6-5 | CASSSRRGGTEAFF | TGTGCCAGCAGCTCCCGGAGGGGAGGGACTGAAGCTTTCTTT
NA | TRBJ2-7 | NA | TRBV6-4 | CASSDDERGEQYF | TGTGCCAGCAGTGACGACGAGCGTGGCGAGCAGTACTTC
once | TRBJ2-1 | TRBD2 | TRBV7-9 | CASSLGLGRGDEQFF | TGTGCCAGCAGCTTAGGGCTGGGGAGGGGAGATGAGCAGTTCTTC
NA | TRBJ2-5 | NA | TRBV5-5 | CASSRGTAETQYF | TGTGCCAGCAGCAGAGGGACCGCAGAGACCCAGTACTTC
once | TRBJ2-7 | NA | TRBV30 | CAWSGVTSEQYF | TGTGCCTGGAGTGGCGTTACTAGCGAGCAGTACTTC
NA | TRBJ2-3 | NA | TRBV9 | CASSSRGRGPGGTDTQYF | TGTGCCAGCAGCTCCCGGGGGCGGGGGCCTGGGGGCACAGATACGCAGTATTTT
NA | TRBJ1-1 | TRBD1 | TRBV5-1 | CASSLQGATEAFF | TGCGCCAGCAGCTTACAGGGGGCGACTGAAGCTTTCTTT
NA | TRBJ2-3 | TRBD2 | TRBV27 | CASSFLSGGGRTDTQYF | TGTGCCAGCAGTTTCTTGTCTGGCGGGGGGCGCACAGATACGCAGTATTTT
NA | TRBJ2-1 | TRBD1 | TRBV27 | CASSHRGDEQFF | TGTGCCAGCAGCCACAGGGGCGATGAGCAGTTCTTC
NA | TRBJ2-2 | TRBD2 | TRBV4-2 | CASSQVWSGNPVRTGELFF | TGTGCCAGCAGCCAAGTTTGGAGCGGGAACCCCGTCCGCACCGGGGAGCTGTTTTTT
NA | TRBJ1-3 | NA | TRBV7-8 | CASSLIGFSGNTIYF | TGTGCCAGCAGCTTAATAGGGTTTTCGGGAAACACCATATATTTT
medium-sized | TRBJ2-2 | NA | TRBV28 | CATKGGGADTGELFF | TGTGCCACCAAGGGAGGGGGCGCCGACACCGGGGAGCTGTTTTTT
NA | TRBJ1-2 | NA | TRBV11-2 | CASSTRTVSNYGYTF | TGTGCCAGCAGCACCCGGACAGTATCTAACTATGGCTACACCTTC
NA | TRBJ1-2 | TRBD1 | TRBV30 | CAEGQNYGYTF | TGTGCCGAGGGACAGAACTATGGCTACACCTTC
NA | TRBJ2-1 | TRBD1 | TRBV19 | CASSGTGWVYEQFF | TGTGCCAGTAGCGGGACAGGGTGGGTGTATGAGCAGTTCTTC
NA | TRBJ1-5 | NA | TRBV19 | CASIKGGSNQPQHF | TGTGCCAGTATAAAGGGAGGCAGCAATCAGCCCCAGCATTTT
NA | TRBJ2-3 | NA | TRBV24-1 | CATRGGATDTQYF | TGTGCCACCAGGGGCGGGGCGACAGATACGCAGTATTTT
NA | TRBJ2-7 | NA | TRBV11-2 | CASSFFGDAYEQYF | TGTGCCAGCAGCTTTTTCGGGGATGCCTACGAGCAGTACTTC
once | TRBJ1-5 | NA | TRBV24-1 | CATSDLSNQPQHF | TGTGCCACCAGTGATTTGAGCAATCAGCCCCAGCATTTT
few | TRBJ2-2 | NA | TRBV7-3 | CASSPGTGELFF | TGTGCCAGCAGCCCCGGCACCGGGGAGCTGTTTTTT
NA | TRBJ2-3 | NA | TRBV3-1/TRBV3-2 | CASSQDWQRLSTDTQYF | TGTGCCAGCAGCCAAGATTGGCAGCGGCTAAGCACAGATACGCAGTATTTT
NA | TRBJ2-1 | NA | TRBV18 | CASSPPASVYEQFF | TGTGCCAGCTCACCACCGGCCAGTGTCTATGAGCAGTTCTTC